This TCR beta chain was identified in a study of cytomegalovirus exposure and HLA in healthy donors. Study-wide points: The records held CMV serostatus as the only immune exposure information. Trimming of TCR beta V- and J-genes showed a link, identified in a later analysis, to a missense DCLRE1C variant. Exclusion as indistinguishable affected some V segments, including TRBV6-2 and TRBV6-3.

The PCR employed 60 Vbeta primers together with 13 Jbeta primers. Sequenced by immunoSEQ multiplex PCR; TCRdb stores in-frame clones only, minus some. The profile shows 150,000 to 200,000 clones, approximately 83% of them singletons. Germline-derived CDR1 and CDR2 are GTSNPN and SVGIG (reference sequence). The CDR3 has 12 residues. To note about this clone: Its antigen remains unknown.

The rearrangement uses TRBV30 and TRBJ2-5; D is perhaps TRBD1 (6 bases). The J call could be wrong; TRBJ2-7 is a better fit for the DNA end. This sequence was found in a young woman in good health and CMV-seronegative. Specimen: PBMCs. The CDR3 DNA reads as TGTGCCGCAATTAAACAGGGCTACGAGCAGTACTTC. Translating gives CAAIKQGYEQYF.